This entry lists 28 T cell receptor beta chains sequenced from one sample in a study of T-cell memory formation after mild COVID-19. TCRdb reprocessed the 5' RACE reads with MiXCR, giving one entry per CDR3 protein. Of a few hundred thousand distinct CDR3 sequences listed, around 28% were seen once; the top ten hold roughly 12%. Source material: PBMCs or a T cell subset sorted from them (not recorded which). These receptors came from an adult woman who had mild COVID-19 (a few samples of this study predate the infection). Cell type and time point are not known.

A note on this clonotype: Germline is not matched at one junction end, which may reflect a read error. CDR3 in amino acids: CASGSSGGSSCEQYF. CDR3 coding DNA: TGTGCTAGTGGTTCGAGCGGGGGGAGCTCCTGCGAGCAGTACTTC. The gene calls are TRBV12-5 and TRBJ2-7, with 9 nucleotides matching TRBD2. This CDR3 is 15 amino acids long. CDR1 is LGHNT and CDR2 is FRNRAP in the germline V gene.

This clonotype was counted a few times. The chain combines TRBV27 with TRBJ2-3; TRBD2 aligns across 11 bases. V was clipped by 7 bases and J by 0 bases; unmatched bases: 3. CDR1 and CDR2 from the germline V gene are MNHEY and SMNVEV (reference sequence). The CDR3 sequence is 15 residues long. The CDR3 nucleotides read TGTGCCAGCACCCGGACTAGCGGGAGCACAGATACGCAGTATTTT. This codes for CASTRTSGSTDTQYF.

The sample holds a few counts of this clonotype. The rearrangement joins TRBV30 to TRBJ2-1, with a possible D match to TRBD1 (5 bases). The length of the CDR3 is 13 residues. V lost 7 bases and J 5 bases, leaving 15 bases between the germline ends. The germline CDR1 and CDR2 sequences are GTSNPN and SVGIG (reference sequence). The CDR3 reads CALHVTENNEQFF. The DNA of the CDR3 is TGTGCCTTGCACGTGACAGAGAACAATGAGCAGTTCTTC.

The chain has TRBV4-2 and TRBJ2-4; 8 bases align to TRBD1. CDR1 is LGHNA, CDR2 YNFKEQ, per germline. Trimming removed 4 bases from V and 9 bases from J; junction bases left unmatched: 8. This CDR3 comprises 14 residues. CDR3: CASSPTGALGIQYF. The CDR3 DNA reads TGTGCCAGCAGCCCGACAGGGGCCTTAGGCATTCAGTACTTC.

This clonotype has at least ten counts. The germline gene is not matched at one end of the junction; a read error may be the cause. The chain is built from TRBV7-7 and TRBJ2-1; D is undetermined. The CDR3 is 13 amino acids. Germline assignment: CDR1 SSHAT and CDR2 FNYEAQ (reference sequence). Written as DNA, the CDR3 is TGTGCTAGCAGCTTAGCCGACTACAATGAGCAGTTCTTC. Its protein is CASSLADYNEQFF.

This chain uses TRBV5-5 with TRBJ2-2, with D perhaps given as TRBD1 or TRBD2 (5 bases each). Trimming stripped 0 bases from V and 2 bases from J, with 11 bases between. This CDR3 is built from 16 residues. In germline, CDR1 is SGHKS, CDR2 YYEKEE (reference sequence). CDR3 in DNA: TGTGCCAGCAGCTTGGATATGGGGGTAAACACCGGGGAGCTGTTTTTT. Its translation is CASSLDMGVNTGELFF.

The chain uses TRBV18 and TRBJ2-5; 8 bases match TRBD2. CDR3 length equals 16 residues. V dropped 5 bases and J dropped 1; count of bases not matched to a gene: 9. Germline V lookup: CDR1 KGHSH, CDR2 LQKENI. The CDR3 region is CASSTGAGASQETQYF. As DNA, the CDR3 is TGTGCCAGCTCAACCGGAGCGGGGGCCAGCCAAGAGACCCAGTACTTC.

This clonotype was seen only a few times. CDR3 region: CASTFPGQGVYGYTF. The CDR3 nucleotides read TGTGCCAGCACTTTCCCGGGACAGGGGGTCTATGGCTACACCTTC. The gene calls are TRBV13 and TRBJ1-2, with TRBD1 matching over 11 bases. The germline V gene encodes CDR1 PRHDT and CDR2 FYEKMQ (reference sequence). With 7 bases clipped from V and 4 bases from J, the junction kept 8 bases outside the gene matches. The CDR3 is made up of 15 amino acids.

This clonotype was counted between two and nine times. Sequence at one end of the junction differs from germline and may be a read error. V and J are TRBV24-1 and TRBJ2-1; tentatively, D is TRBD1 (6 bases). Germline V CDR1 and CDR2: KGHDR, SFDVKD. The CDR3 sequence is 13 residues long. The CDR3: CATRDSSYNDQFF. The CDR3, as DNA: TGTGCCACCAGGGACAGCTCCTACAATGACCAGTTCTTC.

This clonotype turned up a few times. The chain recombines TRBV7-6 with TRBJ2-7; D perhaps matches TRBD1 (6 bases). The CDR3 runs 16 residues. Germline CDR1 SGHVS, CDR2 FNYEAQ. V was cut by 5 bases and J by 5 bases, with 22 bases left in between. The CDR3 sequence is CASSAAGAGKADEQYF. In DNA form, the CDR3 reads TGTGCCAGCAGCGCGGCAGGGGCAGGGAAGGCGGACGAGCAGTACTTC.

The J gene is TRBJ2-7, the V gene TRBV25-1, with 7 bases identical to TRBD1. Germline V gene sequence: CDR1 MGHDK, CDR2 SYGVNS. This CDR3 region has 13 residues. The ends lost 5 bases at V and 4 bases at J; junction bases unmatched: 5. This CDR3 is CASSYRGRYEQYF. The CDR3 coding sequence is TGTGCCAGCAGTTACAGGGGCAGGTACGAGCAGTACTTC.

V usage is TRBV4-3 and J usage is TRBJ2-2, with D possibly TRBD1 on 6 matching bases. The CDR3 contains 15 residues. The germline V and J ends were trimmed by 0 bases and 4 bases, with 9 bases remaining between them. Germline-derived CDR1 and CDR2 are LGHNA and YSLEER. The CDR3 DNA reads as TGCGCCAGCAGCCAAGAAACAGGGTTCACCGGGGAGCTGTTTTTT. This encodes CASSQETGFTGELFF.

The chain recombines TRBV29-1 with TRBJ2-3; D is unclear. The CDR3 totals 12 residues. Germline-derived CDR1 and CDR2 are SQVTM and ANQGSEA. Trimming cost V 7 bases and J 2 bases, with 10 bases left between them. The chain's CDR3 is CSAAGFTDTQYF. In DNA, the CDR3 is TGCAGCGCCGCAGGTTTCACAGATACGCAGTATTTT.

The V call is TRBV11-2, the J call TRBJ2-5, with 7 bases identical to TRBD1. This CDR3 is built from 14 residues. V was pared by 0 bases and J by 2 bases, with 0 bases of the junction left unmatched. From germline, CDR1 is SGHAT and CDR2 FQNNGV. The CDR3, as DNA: TGTGCCAGCAGCTTAGAGACAGGGCAAGAGACCCAGTACTTC. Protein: CASSLETGQETQYF.

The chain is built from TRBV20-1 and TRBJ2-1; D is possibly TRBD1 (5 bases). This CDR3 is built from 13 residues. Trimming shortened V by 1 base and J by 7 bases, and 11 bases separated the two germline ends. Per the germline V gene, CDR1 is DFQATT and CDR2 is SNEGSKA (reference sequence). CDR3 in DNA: TGCAGTGCTAGAGGCGGCAGGGTGAATGAGCAGTTCTTC. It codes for CSARGGRVNEQFF.

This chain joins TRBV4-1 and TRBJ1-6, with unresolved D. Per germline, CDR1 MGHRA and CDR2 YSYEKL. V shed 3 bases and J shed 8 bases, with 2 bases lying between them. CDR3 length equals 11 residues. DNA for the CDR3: TGCGCCAGCAGCCACTATTCACCCCTCCACTTT. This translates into CASSHYSPLHF.

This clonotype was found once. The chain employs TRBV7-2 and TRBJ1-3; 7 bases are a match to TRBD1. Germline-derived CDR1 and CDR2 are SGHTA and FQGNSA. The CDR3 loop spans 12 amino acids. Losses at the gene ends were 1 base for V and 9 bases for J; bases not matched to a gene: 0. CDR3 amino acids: CASSLDRGTIYF. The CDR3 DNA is TGTGCCAGCAGCTTAGACAGGGGCACCATATATTTT.

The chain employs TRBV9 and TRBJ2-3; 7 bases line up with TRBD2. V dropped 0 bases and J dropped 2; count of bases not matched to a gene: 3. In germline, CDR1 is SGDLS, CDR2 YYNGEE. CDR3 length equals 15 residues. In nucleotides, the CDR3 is TGTGCCAGCAGCGTAGCGGGAGGTCACACAGATACGCAGTATTTT. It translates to CASSVAGGHTDTQYF.

CDR3 in amino acids: CSARDGGREYKQFF. The CDR3 coding sequence is TGCAGTGCTAGAGATGGTGGGCGGGAGTATAAGCAGTTCTTC. J is TRBJ2-1 and V is TRBV20-1, with 7 bases that match TRBD2. The trim removed 0 bases at V and 11 bases at J, leaving 10 bases unmatched. The CDR3 is made up of 14 amino acids. The germline CDR1 and CDR2 sequences are DFQATT and SNEGSKA (reference sequence).

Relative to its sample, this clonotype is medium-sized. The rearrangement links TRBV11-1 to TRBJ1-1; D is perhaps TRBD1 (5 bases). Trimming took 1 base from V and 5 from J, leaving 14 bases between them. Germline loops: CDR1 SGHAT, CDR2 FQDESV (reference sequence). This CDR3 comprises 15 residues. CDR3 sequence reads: CASSLGRQRGTEAFF. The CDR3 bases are TGTGCCAGCAGCTTAGGACGTCAGAGGGGAACTGAAGCTTTCTTT.

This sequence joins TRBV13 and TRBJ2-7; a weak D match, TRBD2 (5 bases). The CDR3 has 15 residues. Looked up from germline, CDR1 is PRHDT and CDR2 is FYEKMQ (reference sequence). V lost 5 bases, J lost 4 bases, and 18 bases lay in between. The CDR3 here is CASSARREEVYEQYF. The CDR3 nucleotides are TGTGCCAGCAGCGCGCGCCGGGAAGAAGTGTACGAGCAGTACTTC.

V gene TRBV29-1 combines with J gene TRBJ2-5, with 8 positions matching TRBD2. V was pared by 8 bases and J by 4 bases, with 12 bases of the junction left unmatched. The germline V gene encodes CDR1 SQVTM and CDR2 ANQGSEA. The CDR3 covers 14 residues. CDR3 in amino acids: CSFASGLGRETQYF. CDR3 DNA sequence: TGCAGCTTCGCTAGCGGGCTCGGCCGAGAGACCCAGTACTTC.

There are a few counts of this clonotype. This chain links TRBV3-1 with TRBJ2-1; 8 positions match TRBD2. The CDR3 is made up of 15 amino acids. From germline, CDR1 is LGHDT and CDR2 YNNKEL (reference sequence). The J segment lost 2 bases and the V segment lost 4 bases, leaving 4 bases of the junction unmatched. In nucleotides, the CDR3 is TGTGCCAGCAGCCGAAGCGGGAGAGCCTACAATGAGCAGTTCTTC. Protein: CASSRSGRAYNEQFF.

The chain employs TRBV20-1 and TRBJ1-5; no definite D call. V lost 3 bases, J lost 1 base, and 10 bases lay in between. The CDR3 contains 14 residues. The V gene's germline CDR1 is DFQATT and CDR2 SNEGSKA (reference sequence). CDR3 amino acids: CSASRGPSNQPQHF. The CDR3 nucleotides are TGCAGTGCTAGTAGAGGCCCAAGCAATCAGCCCCAGCATTTT.

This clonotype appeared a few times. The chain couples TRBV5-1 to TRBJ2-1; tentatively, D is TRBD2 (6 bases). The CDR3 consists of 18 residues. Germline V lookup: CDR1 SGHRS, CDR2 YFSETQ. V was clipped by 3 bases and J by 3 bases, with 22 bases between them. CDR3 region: CASSSGTRALRSYNEQFF. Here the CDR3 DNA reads TGCGCCAGCAGCTCCGGGACTCGGGCTCTCCGCAGCTACAATGAGCAGTTCTTC.

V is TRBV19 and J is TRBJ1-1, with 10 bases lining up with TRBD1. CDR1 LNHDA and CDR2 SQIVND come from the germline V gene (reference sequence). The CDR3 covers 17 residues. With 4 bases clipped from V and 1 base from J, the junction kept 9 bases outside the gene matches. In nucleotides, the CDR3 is TGTGCCAGTAGTACCTTGGGACAGGGGACCCCGAACACTGAAGCTTTCTTT. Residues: CASSTLGQGTPNTEAFF.

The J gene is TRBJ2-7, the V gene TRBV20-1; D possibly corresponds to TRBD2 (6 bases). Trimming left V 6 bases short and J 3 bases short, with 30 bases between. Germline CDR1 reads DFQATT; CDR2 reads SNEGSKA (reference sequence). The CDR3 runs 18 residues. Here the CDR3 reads CSASRGGKGSRTFYEQYF. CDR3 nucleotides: TGCAGTGCATCCCGGGGCGGGAAGGGCTCTCGGACTTTCTACGAGCAGTACTTC.

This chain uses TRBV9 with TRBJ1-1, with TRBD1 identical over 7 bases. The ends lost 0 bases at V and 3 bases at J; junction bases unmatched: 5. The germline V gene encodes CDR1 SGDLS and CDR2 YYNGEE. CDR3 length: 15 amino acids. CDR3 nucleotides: TGTGCCAGCAGCGTAGACGGGACAGTAGACACTGAAGCTTTCTTT. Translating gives CASSVDGTVDTEAFF.